The 30 T cell receptor beta chains below were found in one sample sequenced in a study of blood T cell repertoires in COVID-19. Assay: immunoSEQ multiplex PCR; the TCRdb copy retains only in-frame clones and omits some. The table records tens of thousands of clones, roughly nine tenths of them present only once. The sequenced material came from peripheral blood. Source of these receptors: a man aged 50 to 59 with active COVID-19.

The chain employs TRBV7-2 and TRBJ2-5; 14 nucleotides line up with TRBD2. The CDR3 sequence is 19 residues long. The junction had 8 bases not matched to a gene; V was cut back by 1 base and J by 1 base. Germline V lookup: CDR1 SGHTA, CDR2 FQGNSA. CDR3: CASSLVRTSGGPTQETQYF. The CDR3 region has the DNA TGTGCCAGCAGCTTAGTTCGGACTAGCGGGGGGCCAACCCAAGAGACCCAGTACTTC.

This sequence joins TRBV5-1 and TRBJ2-1, with no clear D. Trimming pared 1 base from V and 1 base from J, leaving 12 bases between. Germline V gives CDR1 SGHRS, CDR2 YFSETQ. The CDR3 totals 16 residues. The CDR3 here is CASSLIGQDSYNEQFF. CDR3 sequence (DNA): TGCGCCAGCAGCTTGATTGGCCAAGATTCCTACAATGAGCAGTTCTTC.

The rearrangement links TRBV19 to TRBJ1-4; no clear D gene. Germline CDR1 and CDR2: LNHDA and SQIVND (reference sequence). This CDR3 contains 13 residues. The V end was cut by 5 bases, the J end by 7 bases, with 11 bases between. The CDR3 is CASSEVLGEKLFF. CDR3 nucleotide sequence: TGTGCCAGTAGTGAGGTTCTTGGTGAAAAACTGTTTTTT.

This chain connects TRBV28 to TRBJ2-3; D unclear. The V end lost 6 bases, the J end lost 2 bases, and 6 bases lay between the germline ends. Per germline, CDR1 MDHEN and CDR2 SYDVKM. This CDR3 is built from 12 residues. The DNA of the CDR3 is TGTGCCAGCAGAGCTCACACAGATACGCAGTATTTT. Protein product: CASRAHTDTQYF.

The chain's CDR3 is CASSIEARNTGELFF. CDR3 coding DNA: TGTGCCAGTAGTATAGAGGCCAGAAACACCGGGGAGCTGTTTTTT. The chain recombines TRBV19 with TRBJ2-2, with D unclear. This CDR3 is 15 amino acids long. Germline loops: CDR1 LNHDA, CDR2 SQIVND (reference sequence). The ends were cut back, 0 bases at V and 2 bases at J, with 7 bases in the middle.

The chain is built from TRBV7-2 and TRBJ2-7; D uncertain. Trimming pared 5 bases from V and 4 bases from J, leaving 9 bases between. Germline V gene data show CDR1 as SGHTA and CDR2 as FQGNSA. The CDR3 length is 12 residues. The chain's CDR3 is CASSRFEYEQYF. In nucleotides, the CDR3 is TGTGCCAGCAGCCGGTTTGAGTACGAGCAGTACTTC.

The chain recombines TRBV9 with TRBJ2-5; 10 bases agree with TRBD2. The trim removed 0 bases at V and 2 bases at J, leaving 4 bases unmatched. CDR3 length equals 16 residues. Per germline, CDR1 SGDLS and CDR2 YYNGEE. CDR3 coding DNA: TGTGCCAGCAGCGTAGGTAGCGGGGGGCCGCAAGAGACCCAGTACTTC. Translated, it gives CASSVGSGGPQETQYF.

The rearrangement links TRBV2 to TRBJ2-7; 8 bases are a match to TRBD2. This CDR3 region has 15 residues. Germline assignment: CDR1 SNHLY and CDR2 FYNNEI. After removal of 4 bases from V and 2 bases from J, the junction contained 7 bases not matched to a gene. The CDR3 nucleotides are TGTGCCAGCAGTGCCGCTAGCGGGCGTACCTACGAGCAGTACTTC. Translation gives CASSAASGRTYEQYF.

V is TRBV5-1 and J is TRBJ2-1, with 12 bases lining up with TRBD2. The trim removed 1 base at V and 2 bases at J, leaving 7 bases unmatched. From germline, CDR1 is SGHRS and CDR2 YFSETQ. This CDR3 region has 18 residues. The DNA of the CDR3 is TGCGCCAGCAGCTTGCGGTCTAGCGGGGGGGCGGCCTACAATGAGCAGTTCTTC. Its protein product is CASSLRSSGGAAYNEQFF.

This clone occurred once. The chain combines TRBV5-4 with TRBJ2-7; TRBD2 agrees at 14 bases. Per germline, CDR1 SGHNT and CDR2 YYREEE (reference sequence). The CDR3 is 15 amino acids. V shed 4 bases, J shed 3 bases, and the junction held 3 bases outside the gene matches. The DNA of the CDR3 is TGTGCCAGCAGCGCCGGGACTAGCGGGGGCTACGAGCAGTACTTC. This codes for CASSAGTSGGYEQYF.

This rearrangement joins TRBV5-5 to TRBJ2-7; D possibly corresponds to TRBD2 (5 bases). Germline V lookup: CDR1 SGHKS, CDR2 YYEKEE (reference sequence). The ends were cut back, 0 bases at V and 4 bases at J, with 11 bases in the middle. The CDR3 loop spans 14 amino acids. The CDR3 region is CASSLARAEYEQYF. CDR3 sequence (DNA): TGTGCCAGCAGCTTGGCGCGGGCGGAGTACGAGCAGTACTTC.

The CDR3 nucleotides are TGCGCCAGCAGCCAAGATAACATTAACTATGGCTACACCTTC. Translated: CASSQDNINYGYTF. The V and J genes are TRBV4-1 and TRBJ1-2; no firm D call. V was pared by 0 bases and J by 1 base, with 6 bases between. Germline V gene lookup returns CDR1 MGHRA and CDR2 YSYEKL. The CDR3 contains 14 residues.

The chain links TRBV9 to TRBJ2-1, with 12 bases aligning to TRBD2. The germline gives CDR1 SGDLS, CDR2 YYNGEE. Germline trimming cut 2 bases from V and 9 bases from J; bases unmatched to any gene: 6. The CDR3 sequence is 15 residues long. CDR3 protein: CASSVQTSGGLEQFF. The CDR3 coding sequence is TGTGCCAGCAGCGTCCAGACTAGCGGGGGTCTTGAGCAGTTCTTC.

CDR3 sequence (DNA): TGTGCCAGCAGCCTGGCCGAATCCTACGAGCAGTACTTC. The encoded protein is CASSLAESYEQYF. This chain uses TRBV11-2 with TRBJ2-7; D gene uncertain. Germline V gene data show CDR1 as SGHAT and CDR2 as FQNNGV. The CDR3 loop spans 13 amino acids. The V end lost 5 bases, the J end lost 1 base, and 9 bases lay between the germline ends.

The rearrangement links TRBV2 to TRBJ1-2, with a weak D call TRBD1 (5 bases). Germline assignment: CDR1 SNHLY and CDR2 FYNNEI. The CDR3 loop spans 15 amino acids. V shed 6 bases and J shed 2 bases, with 16 bases lying between them. CDR3 coding DNA: TGTGCCAGCAGACCTCGGGGGGGATTCAACTATGGCTACACCTTC. Its translation: CASRPRGGFNYGYTF.

This chain connects TRBV11-2 to TRBJ1-4; 9 nucleotides match TRBD1. This CDR3 contains 16 residues. CDR1 is SGHAT and CDR2 is FQNNGV in the germline V gene. The trim removed 5 bases at V and 7 bases at J, leaving 11 bases unmatched. CDR3 sequence reads: CASSRGPGTGIEKLFF. The CDR3, as DNA: TGTGCCAGCAGCCGAGGGCCAGGGACAGGGATTGAAAAACTGTTTTTT. Using reference TRBV11-2 and TRBJ1-4 for the parts outside the CDR3, the full variable domain is EAGVAQSPRYKIIEKRQSVAFWCNPISGHATLYWYQQILGQGPKLLIQFQNNGVVDDSQLPKDRFSAERLKGVDSTLKIQPAKLEDSAVYLCASSRGPGTGIEKLFFGSGTQLSVL.

The J gene is TRBJ1-2, the V gene TRBV9; a possible D gene is TRBD1 (5 bases). Germline CDR1 reads SGDLS; CDR2 reads YYNGEE. The V and J ends lost 3 bases and 2 bases respectively, with 14 bases between them. The CDR3 runs to 15 residues. CDR3 DNA: TGTGCCAGCAGCGGACAGAGTGCAGGGAACTATGGCTACACCTTC. Translation: CASSGQSAGNYGYTF.

The gene calls are TRBV9 and TRBJ2-7, with D possibly matching TRBD2 (5 bases). The ends were cut back, 0 bases at V and 5 bases at J, with 15 bases in the middle. The CDR3 sequence is 15 residues long. The germline V gene has CDR1 SGDLS and CDR2 YYNGEE. This CDR3 is CASSVGSGLYNEQYF. CDR3 DNA sequence: TGTGCCAGCAGCGTAGGGAGTGGACTCTATAACGAGCAGTACTTC.

The J gene is TRBJ1-2, the V gene TRBV11-2; 8 bases agree with TRBD1. Germline V gene sequence: CDR1 SGHAT, CDR2 FQNNGV. The length of the CDR3 is 14 residues. V dropped 6 bases and J dropped 2; count of bases not matched to a gene: 5. This chain's CDR3 is CASSPRTGNYGYTF. The CDR3 nucleotides are TGTGCCAGCAGTCCTAGGACAGGGAACTATGGCTACACCTTC.

This clone was seen just once. The chain uses TRBV29-1 and TRBJ2-7, with D possibly TRBD2 on 6 matching bases. Looked up from germline, CDR1 is SQVTM and CDR2 is ANQGSEA. The CDR3 is 14 residues long. The ends were cut back, 4 bases at V and 0 bases at J, with 13 bases in the middle. CDR3 coding DNA: TGCAGCGTTGTAGGCGGGGCTCGCTCCTACGAGCAGTACTTC. Protein sequence: CSVVGGARSYEQYF.

This clone was seen more than once but under ten times. The chain uses TRBV4-1 and TRBJ1-3; TRBD1 aligns across 7 bases. In germline, CDR1 is MGHRA, CDR2 YSYEKL. The trim removed 3 bases at V and 2 bases at J, leaving 13 bases unmatched. The CDR3 extends over 18 amino acids. The CDR3 region has the DNA TGCGCCAGCAGCCACCCAAAAGTGGGCACAGGGGCTGGAAACACCATATATTTT. As protein: CASSHPKVGTGAGNTIYF.

The chain joins TRBV20-1 to TRBJ2-1; no firm D call. The germline gives CDR1 DFQATT, CDR2 SNEGSKA (reference sequence). Trimming removed 6 bases at V and 6 bases at J, with 9 bases between. This CDR3 has 11 amino acids. The CDR3 DNA is TGCAGTGCCCATTTTAGCAATGAGCAGTTCTTC. Amino acid sequence: CSAHFSNEQFF.

This clone occurred once. The chain uses TRBV18 and TRBJ2-7; 7 bases fit TRBD1. Germline V gives CDR1 KGHSH, CDR2 LQKENI. Trimming removed 6 bases from V and 2 bases from J; junction bases left unmatched: 10. CDR3 size: 15 residues. The CDR3 bases are TGTGCCAGCTCCTCAGGGGGTCCAGGGCCCTACGAGCAGTACTTC. It is translated as CASSSGGPGPYEQYF.

The rearrangement links TRBV7-9 to TRBJ2-1; TRBD1 aligns across 7 bases. This CDR3 has 18 amino acids. The germline V gene has CDR1 SEHNR and CDR2 FQNEAQ (reference sequence). Germline trimming cut 1 base from V and 2 bases from J; bases unmatched to any gene: 11. CDR3 DNA: TGTGCCAGCAGCTTAGGGACGAACAACAGGGGCGCCTACAATGAGCAGTTCTTC. It is translated as CASSLGTNNRGAYNEQFF.

This rearrangement joins TRBV29-1 to TRBJ2-7; TRBD2 might be the D (7 bases). Germline CDR1 reads SQVTM; CDR2 reads ANQGSEA. V lost 3 bases, J lost 6 bases, and 24 bases lay in between. CDR3 size: 16 residues. CDR3 DNA: TGCAGCGTTGACGGCCGGGGGGCAGGGGATTCGGCCGAGCAGTACTTC. Translation: CSVDGRGAGDSAEQYF.

The chain is built from TRBV5-1 and TRBJ2-7; 8 positions agree with TRBD2. The CDR3 loop spans 15 amino acids. CDR1 is SGHRS and CDR2 is YFSETQ in the germline V gene. With 0 bases clipped from V and 5 bases from J, the junction kept 7 bases outside the gene matches. The CDR3 DNA sequence: TGCGCCAGCAGCTTGGTCCGGGGGGGCTGGGACGAGCAGTACTTC. The encoded protein is CASSLVRGGWDEQYF.

CDR3 in amino acids: CASSLDRAYEQYF. The CDR3 DNA reads TGTGCCAGCAGCCTAGACAGGGCCTACGAGCAGTACTTC. The chain recombines TRBV6-5 with TRBJ2-7; 7 nucleotides line up with TRBD1. Germline CDR1 and CDR2: MNHEY and SVGAGI. The J segment lost 2 bases and the V segment lost 6 bases, leaving 4 bases of the junction unmatched. The CDR3 has 13 amino acids.

The chain has TRBV6-2 or TRBV6-3 and TRBJ2-1; 7 bases fit TRBD2. Germline V gene lookup returns CDR1 MNHEY and CDR2 SVGEGT. Trimming at V came to 2 bases and at J to 8 bases, leaving 9 bases not matched to a gene. CDR3 length equals 15 residues. The CDR3: CASSYPAGEGDEQFF. The CDR3 DNA is TGTGCCAGCAGTTACCCCGCGGGGGAGGGCGATGAGCAGTTCTTC.

This clone was seen just once. The chain couples TRBV30 to TRBJ1-5; D possibly corresponds to TRBD1 (6 bases). The CDR3 is made up of 15 amino acids. Germline CDR1 GTSNPN, CDR2 SVGIG (reference sequence). V was shortened by 2 bases and J by 2 bases, with 13 bases between the two germline ends. This CDR3 reads CAWSRGGGGNQPQHF. CDR3 coding DNA: TGTGCCTGGAGTAGAGGGGGTGGTGGCAATCAGCCCCAGCATTTT.

The chain combines TRBV5-1 with TRBJ1-5; D might be TRBD1 (5 bases). Trimming left V 4 bases short and J 5 bases short, with 13 bases between. The CDR3 is made up of 14 amino acids. CDR1 is SGHRS, CDR2 YFSETQ, per germline. The CDR3 DNA reads as TGCGCCAGCAGCGACGGTCAGGGTGATCAGCCCCAGCATTTT. Residues: CASSDGQGDQPQHF.